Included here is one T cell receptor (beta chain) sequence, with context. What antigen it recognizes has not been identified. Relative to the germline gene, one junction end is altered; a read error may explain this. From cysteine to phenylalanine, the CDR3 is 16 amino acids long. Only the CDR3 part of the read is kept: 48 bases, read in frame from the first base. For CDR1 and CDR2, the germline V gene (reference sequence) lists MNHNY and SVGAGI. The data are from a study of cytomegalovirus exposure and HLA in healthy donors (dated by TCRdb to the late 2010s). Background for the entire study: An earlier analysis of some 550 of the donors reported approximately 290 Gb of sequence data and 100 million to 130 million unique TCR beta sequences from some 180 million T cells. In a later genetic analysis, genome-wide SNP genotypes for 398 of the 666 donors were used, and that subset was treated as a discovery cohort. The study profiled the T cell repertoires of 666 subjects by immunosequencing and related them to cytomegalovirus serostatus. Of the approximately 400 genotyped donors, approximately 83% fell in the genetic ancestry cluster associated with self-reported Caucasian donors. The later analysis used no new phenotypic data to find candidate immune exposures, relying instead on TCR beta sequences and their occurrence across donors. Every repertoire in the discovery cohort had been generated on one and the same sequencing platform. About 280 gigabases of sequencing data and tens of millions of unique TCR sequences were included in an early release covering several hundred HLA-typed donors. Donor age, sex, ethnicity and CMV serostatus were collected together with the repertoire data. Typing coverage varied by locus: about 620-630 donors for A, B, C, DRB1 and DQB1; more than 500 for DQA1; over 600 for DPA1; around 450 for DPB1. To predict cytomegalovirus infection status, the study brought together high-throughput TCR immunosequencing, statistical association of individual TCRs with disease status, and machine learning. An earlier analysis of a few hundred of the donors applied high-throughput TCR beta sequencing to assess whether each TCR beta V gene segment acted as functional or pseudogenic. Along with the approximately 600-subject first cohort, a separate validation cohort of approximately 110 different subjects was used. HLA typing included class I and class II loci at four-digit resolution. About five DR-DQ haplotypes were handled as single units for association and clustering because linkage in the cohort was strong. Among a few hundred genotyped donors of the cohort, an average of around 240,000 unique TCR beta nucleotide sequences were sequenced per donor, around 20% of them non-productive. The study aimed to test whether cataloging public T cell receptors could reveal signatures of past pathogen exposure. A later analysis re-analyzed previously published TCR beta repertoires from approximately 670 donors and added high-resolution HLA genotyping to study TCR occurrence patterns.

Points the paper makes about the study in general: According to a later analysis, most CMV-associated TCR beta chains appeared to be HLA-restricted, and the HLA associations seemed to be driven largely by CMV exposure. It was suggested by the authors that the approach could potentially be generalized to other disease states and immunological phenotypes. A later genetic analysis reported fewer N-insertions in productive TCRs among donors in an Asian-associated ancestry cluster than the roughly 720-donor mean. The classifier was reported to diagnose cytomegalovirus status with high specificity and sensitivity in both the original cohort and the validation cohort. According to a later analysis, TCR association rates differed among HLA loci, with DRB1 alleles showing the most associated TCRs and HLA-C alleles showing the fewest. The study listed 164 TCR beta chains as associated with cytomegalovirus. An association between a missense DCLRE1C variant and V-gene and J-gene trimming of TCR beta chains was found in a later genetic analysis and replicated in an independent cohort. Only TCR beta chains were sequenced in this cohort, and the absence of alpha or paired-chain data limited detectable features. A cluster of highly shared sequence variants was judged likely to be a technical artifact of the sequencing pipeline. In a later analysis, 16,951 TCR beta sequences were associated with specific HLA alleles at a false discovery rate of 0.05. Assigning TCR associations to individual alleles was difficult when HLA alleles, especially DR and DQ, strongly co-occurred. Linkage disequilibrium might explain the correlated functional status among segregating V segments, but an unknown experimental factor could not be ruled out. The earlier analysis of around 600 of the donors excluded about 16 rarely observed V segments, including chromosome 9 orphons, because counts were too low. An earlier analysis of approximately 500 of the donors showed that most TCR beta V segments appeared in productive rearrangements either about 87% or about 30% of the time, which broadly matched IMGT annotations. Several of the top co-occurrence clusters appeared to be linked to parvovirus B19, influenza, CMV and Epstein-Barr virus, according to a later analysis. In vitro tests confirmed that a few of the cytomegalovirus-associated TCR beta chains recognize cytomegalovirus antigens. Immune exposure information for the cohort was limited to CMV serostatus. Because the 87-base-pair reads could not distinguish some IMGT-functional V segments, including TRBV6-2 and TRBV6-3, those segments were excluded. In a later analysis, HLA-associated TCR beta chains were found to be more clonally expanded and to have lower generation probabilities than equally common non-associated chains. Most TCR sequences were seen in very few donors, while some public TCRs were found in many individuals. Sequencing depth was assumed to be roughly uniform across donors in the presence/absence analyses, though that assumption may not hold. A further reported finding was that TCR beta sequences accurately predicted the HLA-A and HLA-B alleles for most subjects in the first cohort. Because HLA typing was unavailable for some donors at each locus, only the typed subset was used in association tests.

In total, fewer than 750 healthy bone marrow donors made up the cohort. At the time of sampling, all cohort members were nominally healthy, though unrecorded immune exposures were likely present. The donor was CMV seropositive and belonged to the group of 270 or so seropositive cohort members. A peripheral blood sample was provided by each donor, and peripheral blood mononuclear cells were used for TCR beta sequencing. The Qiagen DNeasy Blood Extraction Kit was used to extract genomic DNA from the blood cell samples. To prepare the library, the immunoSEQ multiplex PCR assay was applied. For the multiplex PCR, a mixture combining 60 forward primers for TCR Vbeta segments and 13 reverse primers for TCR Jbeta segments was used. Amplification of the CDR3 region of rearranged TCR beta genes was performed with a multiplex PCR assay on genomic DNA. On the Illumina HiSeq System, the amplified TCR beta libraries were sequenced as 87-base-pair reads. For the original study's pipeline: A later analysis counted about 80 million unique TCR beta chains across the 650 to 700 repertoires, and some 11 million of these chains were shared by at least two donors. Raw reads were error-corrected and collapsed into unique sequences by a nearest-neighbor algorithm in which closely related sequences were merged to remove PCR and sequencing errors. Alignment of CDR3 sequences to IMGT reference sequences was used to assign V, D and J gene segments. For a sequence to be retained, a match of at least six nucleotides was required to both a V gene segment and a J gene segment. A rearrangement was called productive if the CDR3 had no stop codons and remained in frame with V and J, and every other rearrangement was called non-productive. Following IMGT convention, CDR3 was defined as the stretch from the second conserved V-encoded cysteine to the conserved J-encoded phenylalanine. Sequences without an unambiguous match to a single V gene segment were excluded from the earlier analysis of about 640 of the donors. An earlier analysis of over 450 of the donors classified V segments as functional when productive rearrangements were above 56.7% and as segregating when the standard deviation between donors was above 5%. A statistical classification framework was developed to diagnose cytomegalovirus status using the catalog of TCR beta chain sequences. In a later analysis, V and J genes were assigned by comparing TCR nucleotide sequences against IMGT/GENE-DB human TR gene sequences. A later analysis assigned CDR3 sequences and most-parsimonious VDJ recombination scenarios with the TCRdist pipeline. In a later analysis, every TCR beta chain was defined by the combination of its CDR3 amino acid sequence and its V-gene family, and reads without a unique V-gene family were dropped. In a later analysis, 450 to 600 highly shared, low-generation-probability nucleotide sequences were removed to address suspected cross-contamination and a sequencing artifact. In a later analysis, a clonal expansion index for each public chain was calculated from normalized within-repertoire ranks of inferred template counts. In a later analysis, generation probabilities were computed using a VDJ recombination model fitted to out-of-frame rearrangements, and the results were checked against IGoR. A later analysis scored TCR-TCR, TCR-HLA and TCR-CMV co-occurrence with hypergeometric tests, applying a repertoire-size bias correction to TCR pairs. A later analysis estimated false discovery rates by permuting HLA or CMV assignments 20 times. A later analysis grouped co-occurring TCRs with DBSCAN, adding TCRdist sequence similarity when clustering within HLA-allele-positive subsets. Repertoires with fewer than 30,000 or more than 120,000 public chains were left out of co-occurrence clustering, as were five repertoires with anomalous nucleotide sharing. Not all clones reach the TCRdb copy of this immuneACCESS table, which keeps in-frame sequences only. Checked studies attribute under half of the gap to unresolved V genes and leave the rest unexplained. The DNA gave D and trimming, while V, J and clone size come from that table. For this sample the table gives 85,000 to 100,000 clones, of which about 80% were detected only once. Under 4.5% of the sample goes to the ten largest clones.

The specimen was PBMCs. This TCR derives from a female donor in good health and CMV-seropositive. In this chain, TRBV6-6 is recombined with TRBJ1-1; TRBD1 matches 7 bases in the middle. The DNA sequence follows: TGTGCCCGCAGTTACTTGGCAGGGGGGACCTGGACTGAAGCTTTCTTT. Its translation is CARSYLAGGTWTEAFF.